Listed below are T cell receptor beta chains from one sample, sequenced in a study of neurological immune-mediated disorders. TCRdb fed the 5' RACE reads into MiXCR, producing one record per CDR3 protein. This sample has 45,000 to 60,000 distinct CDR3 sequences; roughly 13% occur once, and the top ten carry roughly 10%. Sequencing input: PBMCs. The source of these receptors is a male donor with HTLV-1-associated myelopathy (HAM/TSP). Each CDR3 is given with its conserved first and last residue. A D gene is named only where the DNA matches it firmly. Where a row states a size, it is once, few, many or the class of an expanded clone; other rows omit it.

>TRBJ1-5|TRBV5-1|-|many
CASSLDSSNQPQHF
TGCGCCAGCAGCTTGGACAGTTCCAATCAGCCCCAGCATTTT
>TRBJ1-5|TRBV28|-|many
CASSSEELYNQPQHF
TGTGCCAGCAGTTCAGAGGAACTCTACAATCAGCCCCAGCATTTT
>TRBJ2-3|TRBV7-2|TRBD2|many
CASSPDGGITDTQYF
TGTGCCAGCAGCCCAGACGGGGGGATCACAGATACGCAGTATTTT
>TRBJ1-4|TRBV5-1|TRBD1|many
CASSGTGDLATNEKLFF
TGCGCCAGCAGCGGGACAGGGGACCTCGCAACTAATGAAAAACTGTTTTTT
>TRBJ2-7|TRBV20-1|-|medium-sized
CSARDWSSGSYEQYF
TGCAGTGCTAGAGATTGGAGTAGCGGCTCCTACGAGCAGTACTTC
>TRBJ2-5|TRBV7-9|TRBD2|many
CASSLERGLDPTKTQYF
TGTGCCAGCAGCTTAGAGAGGGGACTAGACCCTACGAAGACCCAGTACTTC
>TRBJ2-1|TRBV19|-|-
CASSMDRGQSNYNEQFF
TGTGCCAGTAGTATGGACCGAGGGCAGTCCAACTACAATGAGCAGTTCTTC
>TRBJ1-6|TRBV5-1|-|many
CASSLEQGINNSPLHF
TGCGCCAGCAGCTTGGAACAGGGAATAAATAATTCACCCCTCCACTTT
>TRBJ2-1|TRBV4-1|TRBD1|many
CASREDRADNEQFF
TGCGCCAGCAGGGAGGACAGGGCGGACAATGAGCAGTTCTTC
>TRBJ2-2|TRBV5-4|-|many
CASSPIFGEDTGELFF
TGTGCCAGCAGCCCTATCTTCGGGGAAGACACCGGGGAGCTGTTTTTT
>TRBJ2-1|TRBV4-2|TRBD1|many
CASSRIGTGGNEQFF
TGTGCCAGCAGCCGCATCGGAACAGGGGGCAATGAGCAGTTCTTC
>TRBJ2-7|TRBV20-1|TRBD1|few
CSARIRTGGYEQYF
TGCAGTGCTAGGATTCGGACAGGGGGCTACGAGCAGTACTTC
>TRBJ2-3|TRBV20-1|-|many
CSARRNAQYF
TGCAGTGCTAGGAGGAACGCGCAGTATTTT
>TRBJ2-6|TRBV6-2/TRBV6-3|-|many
CASSYSGANVLTF
TGTGCCAGCAGTTACTCTGGGGCCAACGTCCTGACTTTC
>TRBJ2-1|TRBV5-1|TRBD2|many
CASSLGGGSYNEQFF
TGCGCCAGCAGCTTAGGCGGGGGGTCCTACAATGAGCAGTTCTTC